This T cell receptor (beta chain) is from a study of T cell responses to AZD1222 COVID-19 vaccine (dated by TCRdb to the early 2020s). In terms of the full investigation: AZD1222 recipients with second doses at about 4 weeks or about 12 weeks were pooled, because spike-specific TCR depth and breadth did not differ between schedules. TCR sequencing covered 230 to 250 trial participants: 200 to 220 given two doses of AZD1222 and approximately 26 given two doses of MenACWY control vaccine. Trial participants were enrolled by age into 18-55, 56-69 and 70-plus year subgroups, with about 150, 28 and 57 TCR-sequenced participants respectively.

Findings and caveats that apply to the study as a whole: Because no samples from the day 14 peak response were available, repertoires could be characterized only after the peak T cell response. The 56-69-year group was small, and its depth increase did not reach significance, likely because of low power. Only five to seven AZD1222 recipients were SARS-CoV-2 seropositive at baseline, limiting conclusions about previously exposed vaccinees. CD4 TCRs associated with the vaccine covered the entire spike protein, and the dominant responses were in regions 160-218 and 743-854. Participants were mostly white British, with more females than males. The authors suggested clonal diversity may have been underestimated. Epitopes outside the regions mutated in the B.1.351 and B.1.1.7 variants were reportedly recognized by nearly half of the unique spike-specific TCRs. After two AZD1222 doses, both the breadth and the depth of spike-specific TCRs were significantly higher than at day 0 and than in MenACWY recipients.

The CDR3 regions of human TCRbeta chains were analyzed by immunosequencing. The authors' pipeline ran thus. Repertoire TCRs were matched against a reference library of SARS-CoV-2-specific TCRs generated with the MIRA antigen-specificity platform. Breadth was defined as the fraction of unique TCRs that were SARS-CoV-2-associated. Depth was defined as the fraction of total T cells that were SARS-CoV-2-associated. Using the MIRA data, each spike-specific TCR was mapped to the spike region that the TCR reacts to and placed in a CD4 or CD8 class. Log10-transformed breadth and depth values were compared by one-way ANOVA with Sidak's multiple comparisons tests. In its TCRdb copy, this immuneACCESS table keeps in-frame sequences only and misses some clones. Where compared with another copy, unresolved V genes explain less than half of these, and the others have no known cause. That table supplies the V and J calls and clone size; D and trimming were determined from the DNA. This sample has 150,000 to 200,000 clones in its table, and almost 95% of those were observed once. In total, the top ten clones hold about 2.3% of the sample.

The sample's time point label is to be understood as: baseline before first vaccination. The vaccinee samples were drawn from two UK trials, COV001 and COV002, one of which was a single-blind randomized controlled phase 2/3 trial testing AZD1222 (ChAdOx1 nCoV-19) in healthy adults. For TCRbeta chain sequencing, PBMC samples were collected from trial participants at day 0 and at day 28 after the second dose. Notes on this clone: Its antigen remains undetermined. One base away there is no much larger clone; base qualities are not given.

The source is an adult in good health. This sample comprised peripheral blood, obtained on day 0 of AZD1222 vaccination.

The CDR3 protein is CASSPPVDRNNEQFF. The nucleotide sequence is given as TGTGCCAGCAGCCCCCCCGTGGACAGAAACAATGAGCAGTTCTTC. In this chain, TRBV9 is recombined with TRBJ2-1; a tentative D call is TRBD1 (6 bases match). CDR1 and CDR2, looked up from the germline V gene, are SGDLS and YYNGEE. A distance of 16 bases separates the germline ends of V and J, which lose 4 bases and 5 bases respectively. The CDR3 covers 15 residues, taking in both the cysteine and the phenylalanine. Of all the DNA, just the CDR3 is kept, 45 bases in frame from base 1.